These T cell receptor beta chains were read from a single sample in a study of blood T cell repertoires in COVID-19. TCRdb's copy holds only in-frame clones and misses some; the assay was immunoSEQ multiplex PCR. The sample yields more than 90,000 clones, around 84% seen once. Sequenced sample: peripheral blood. These receptors were obtained from a woman between 70 and 85 years old with active or convalescent COVID-19. Both conserved end residues are part of each CDR3. Fields, in order: D gene, J gene, clone size, V gene, CDR3 DNA, CDR3 protein. A D gene is named only where the DNA matches it firmly. Clone size is not always given. Where it is, it says once, few, many or a class for expanded clones.

>NA|TRBJ2-7|once|TRBV6-5
TGTGCCACCCTGAGACATTCGAGCTCCTACGAGCAGTACTTC
CATLRHSSSYEQYF
>TRBD1|TRBJ1-6|many|TRBV2
TGTGCCAGCAGTAAGGACAGGGATTCACCCCTCCACTTT
CASSKDRDSPLHF
>NA|TRBJ2-7|NA|TRBV2
TGTGCCAGCAGCGTTGACAGAACCTACGAGCAGTACTTC
CASSVDRTYEQYF
>NA|TRBJ1-4|NA|TRBV12-3/TRBV12-4
TGTGCCAGCAGTTCTTTTAATGAAAAACTGTTTTTT
CASSSFNEKLFF
>NA|TRBJ2-7|once|TRBV14
TGTGCCAGCAGCCACACCAGCGGCTACGAGCAGTACTTC
CASSHTSGYEQYF
>TRBD1|TRBJ1-1|once|TRBV19
TGTGCCAGTAGTATAAAAGGGGGGACAGGGAGAATTGCTGAAGCTTTCTTT
CASSIKGGTGRIAEAFF
>NA|TRBJ2-2|NA|TRBV24-1
TGTGCCACCAGAAATCCTACCGGGGAGCTGTTTTTT
CATRNPTGELFF
>TRBD2|TRBJ2-2|NA|TRBV18
TGTGCCAGCTCACCACGATCGGCAGCGGGGGTCGATATTCACACCGGGGAGCTGTTTTTT
CASSPRSAAGVDIHTGELFF
>NA|TRBJ1-5|NA|TRBV5-1
TGCGCCAGCAGCTTGGACAACAATCAGCCCCAGCATTTT
CASSLDNNQPQHF
>NA|TRBJ2-5|once|TRBV9
TGTGCCAGCAGCGTAGGGACACAAGAGACCCAGTACTTC
CASSVGTQETQYF
>TRBD2|TRBJ2-3|NA|TRBV9
TGTGCCAGCAGCGTAGAACCAGGAGCGGGGGGGACAGGTACGCAGTATTTT
CASSVEPGAGGTGTQYF
>NA|TRBJ1-6|NA|TRBV19
TGTGCCAGTAGGGATGGGGCACGAGGTTCACCCCTCCACTTT
CASRDGARGSPLHF
>NA|TRBJ1-4|NA|TRBV9
TGTGCCAGCAGCCCCCAGGGGCATAATGAAAAACTGTTTTTT
CASSPQGHNEKLFF
>NA|TRBJ2-3|NA|TRBV10-3
TGTGCCACCCAGGCCCCGAGCACAGATACGCAGTATTTT
CATQAPSTDTQYF
>TRBD2|TRBJ2-1|NA|TRBV3-1/TRBV3-2
TGTGCCAGCAGCCAAGGTCCCCCGGGCGGGGGGCTTACCTTCAATGAGCAGTTCTTC
CASSQGPPGGGLTFNEQFF
>NA|TRBJ1-4|few|TRBV6-5
TGTGCCAGCAGCGGGAGGACCAAAAATGAAAAACTGTTTTTT
CASSGRTKNEKLFF
>NA|TRBJ1-1|NA|TRBV9
TGTGCCAGCAGCGTAGGTGGCGGAGACACTGAAGCTTTCTTT
CASSVGGGDTEAFF
>NA|TRBJ2-1|NA|TRBV20-1
TGCAGTGCTAGTTCTCTGGGGGGAAGGTCTTACAATGAGCAGTTCTTC
CSASSLGGRSYNEQFF
>TRBD1|TRBJ1-4|NA|TRBV7-9
TGTGCCAGCAGCTACGGACAGGGGGCGCGCGAAAAACTGTTTTTT
CASSYGQGAREKLFF
>TRBD2|TRBJ2-2|NA|TRBV28
TGTGCCAGCAGTTTAGCGGGAGTTGTGGACACCGGGGAGCTGTTTTTT
CASSLAGVVDTGELFF
>NA|TRBJ2-2|once|TRBV7-9
TGTGCCAGCAGTAGGGAGTTGGACACCGGGGAGCTGTTTTTT
CASSRELDTGELFF
>NA|TRBJ1-2|NA|TRBV5-8
TGTGCCAGCAGCCCCTACTTGGGAGGGGTGGTTGGCTACACCTTC
CASSPYLGGVVGYTF
>TRBD1|TRBJ2-1|NA|TRBV6-5
TGTGCCAGCCCAGGGACAGGGGTTCATGAGCAGTTCTTC
CASPGTGVHEQFF
>NA|TRBJ2-3|NA|TRBV7-3
TGTGCCAGCAGCTTAAACTCAGATACGCAGTATTTT
CASSLNSDTQYF
>NA|TRBJ2-7|NA|TRBV7-2
TGTGCCAGCAGCTCGGACCCGGGGGTTAGGGGGCAGTACTTC
CASSSDPGVRGQYF
>NA|TRBJ1-5|NA|TRBV6-1
TGTGCCAGCAGTGAATCTTCAGGGGTCGGACAGCCCCAGCATTTT
CASSESSGVGQPQHF
>NA|TRBJ2-3|NA|TRBV12-1
TGTGCCAGCAGCCCTCGAACTAGCGGGAGCACAGATACGCAGTATTTT
CASSPRTSGSTDTQYF
>NA|TRBJ1-1|NA|TRBV21-1
TGTGCCAGCAGCAAAGAGGGGCGGACGAACACTGAAGCTTTCTTT
CASSKEGRTNTEAFF
>TRBD2|TRBJ2-1|NA|TRBV4-2
TGTGCCAGCAGCCCCCCGGGACTAGCGGGGGCCTACAATGAGCAGTTCTTC
CASSPPGLAGAYNEQFF
>TRBD2|TRBJ2-5|once|TRBV2
TGTGCCAGCAGTGAATCGCTAGCGGGCGCTGGGGCCCAGTACTTC
CASSESLAGAGAQYF
>NA|TRBJ2-7|NA|TRBV5-1
TGCGCCAGCAGCTTGCGATCGGACAGAGACTACGAGCAGTACTTC
CASSLRSDRDYEQYF
>NA|TRBJ1-2|NA|TRBV4-3
TGCGCCAGCAGCCAAGAGGCGTCCGGGGTGGGGTATGGCTACACCTTC
CASSQEASGVGYGYTF
>NA|TRBJ2-5|NA|TRBV6-5
TGTGCCAGCAGCCGCGACAGGCAAGAGACCCAGTACTTC
CASSRDRQETQYF
>NA|TRBJ1-2|many|TRBV4-2
TGTGCCAGCAGCCAAGGGCGAGGGAGATATTATGGCTACACCTTC
CASSQGRGRYYGYTF
>NA|TRBJ2-5|NA|TRBV9
TGTGCCAGCAGCTTAAGCGGACAGCCAAGAGAGACCCAGTACTTC
CASSLSGQPRETQYF